The 32 T cell receptor beta chains presented below share a single source sample, sequenced in a study of blood T cell repertoires in COVID-19. Measured with immunoSEQ multiplex PCR; TCRdb has only the in-frame clones, and not every one. This sample has a few hundred thousand clones, with 89% found just once. What was sequenced was peripheral blood. The receptors come from a woman aged 60-75 years with acute or convalescent COVID-19.

The rearrangement links TRBV9 to TRBJ1-5, with a possible D match to TRBD1 (6 bases). Germline V lookup: CDR1 SGDLS, CDR2 YYNGEE. The CDR3 consists of 15 residues. The V and J ends lost 0 bases and 6 bases respectively, with 13 bases between them. CDR3 nucleotide sequence: TGTGCCAGCAGCGTAGTCCAGGGGTGTCGTCAGCCCCAGCATTTT. The encoded protein is CASSVVQGCRQPQHF.

This chain connects TRBV11-2 to TRBJ2-4, with no clear D. V shed 2 bases and J shed 1 base, with 15 bases lying between them. CDR1 and CDR2 (germline): SGHAT, FQNNGV. The CDR3 is 17 residues long. CDR3 loop: CASSLHSEIEAKNIQYF. CDR3 bases: TGTGCCAGCAGCTTACACAGTGAGATTGAGGCCAAAAACATTCAGTACTTC.

V gene TRBV6-2 or TRBV6-3 combines with J gene TRBJ2-1; 9 nucleotides agree with TRBD2. Looked up from germline, CDR1 is MNHEY and CDR2 is SVGEGT. The CDR3 length is 14 residues. The trim removed 5 bases at V and 4 bases at J, leaving 3 bases unmatched. The CDR3 reads CASSLAGLYNEQFF. The CDR3 bases are TGTGCCAGCAGTCTAGCGGGACTGTACAATGAGCAGTTCTTC.

V and J are TRBV9 and TRBJ2-7; 13 bases match TRBD2. V shed 2 bases, J shed 4 bases, and the junction held 6 bases outside the gene matches. The CDR3 is made up of 16 amino acids. In germline, CDR1 is SGDLS, CDR2 YYNGEE. CDR3 coding DNA: TGTGCCAGCAGCGTCGGACTAGCGGGAGTGGAGTACGAGCAGTACTTC. It specifies CASSVGLAGVEYEQYF.

The rearrangement links TRBV12-3 or TRBV12-4 to TRBJ1-2; D is possibly TRBD1 (6 bases). The CDR3 covers 13 residues. V lost 3 bases and J 8 bases, leaving 13 bases between the germline ends. The CDR3 nucleotides read TGTGCCAGCAGTTTGGCAGGGGCGGACGGCTACACCTTC. Translation gives CASSLAGADGYTF.

The chain is built from TRBV6-5 and TRBJ2-7; D perhaps matches TRBD2 (6 bases). Germline V gene sequence: CDR1 MNHEY, CDR2 SVGAGI. Trimming left V 2 bases short and J 3 bases short, with 11 bases between. The CDR3 runs to 14 residues. The CDR3 DNA follows: TGTGCCAGCAGTTACGGGGGGAACAGCTACGAGCAGTACTTC. This encodes CASSYGGNSYEQYF.

V and J are TRBV3-1 (or the pseudogene TRBV3-2) and TRBJ2-1; D ambiguous. V lost 0 bases and J lost 0, with 12 bases in between. This CDR3 comprises 17 residues. The germline gives CDR1 LGHDT, CDR2 YNNKEL (reference sequence). CDR3 sequence: CASSQDKAASSYNEQFF. CDR3 bases: TGTGCCAGCAGCCAAGATAAAGCCGCTAGCTCCTACAATGAGCAGTTCTTC.

The rearrangement links TRBV27 to TRBJ2-7; TRBD1 is a possible D gene (6 bases). CDR1 and CDR2 from the germline V gene are MNHEY and SMNVEV (reference sequence). The CDR3 length is 14 residues. V was shortened by 2 bases and J by 1 base, with 9 bases between the two germline ends. As DNA, the CDR3 is TGTGCCAGCAGTTTAAGGGACAAGTCCTACGAGCAGTACTTC. As protein: CASSLRDKSYEQYF.

The chain uses TRBV10-1 and TRBJ2-4; 9 nucleotides line up with TRBD1. CDR1 and CDR2 (germline): WNHNN, SYGVQD (reference sequence). CDR3 length: 14 residues. Trimming removed 0 bases from V and 7 bases from J; junction bases left unmatched: 1. The CDR3, as DNA: TGCGCCAGCAGTGAGTCGACAGGGGGGAACATTCAGTACTTC. Its translation: CASSESTGGNIQYF.

The chain recombines TRBV19 with TRBJ1-4; a possible D gene is TRBD1 (5 bases). The V end was cut by 4 bases, the J end by 0 bases, with 12 bases between. This CDR3 is 16 amino acids long. Germline-derived CDR1 and CDR2 are LNHDA and SQIVND (reference sequence). The CDR3 region has the DNA TGTGCCAGTAGTAGCCGGACACTATCAACTAATGAAAAACTGTTTTTT. This gives the protein CASSSRTLSTNEKLFF.

The chain employs TRBV5-1 and TRBJ2-1; tentative D call: TRBD2 (5 bases). Trimming stripped 4 bases from V and 9 bases from J, with 17 bases between. Germline-derived CDR1 and CDR2 are SGHRS and YFSETQ. CDR3 length equals 14 residues. The CDR3 DNA sequence: TGCGCCAGCAGCCTGGGAGCGGTATCGGGTGAGCAGTTCTTC. It specifies CASSLGAVSGEQFF.

The chain couples TRBV7-2 to TRBJ2-5; TRBD2 matches at 8 bases. The V segment lost 5 bases and the J segment 0 bases; nucleotides outside the gene matches: 2. CDR1 SGHTA and CDR2 FQGNSA come from the germline V gene. CDR3 length: 14 amino acids. CDR3 sequence: CASSISGDQETQYF. Written as DNA, the CDR3 is TGTGCCAGCAGCATTAGCGGGGACCAAGAGACCCAGTACTTC.

V usage is TRBV2 and J usage is TRBJ1-2; D not resolved. CDR3 length: 9 residues. The germline gives CDR1 SNHLY, CDR2 FYNNEI. Deletions cut 6 bases from V and 7 bases from J, with 3 bases between. Written as DNA, the CDR3 is TGTGCCAGCAGGAGTGGCTACACCTTC. Residues: CASRSGYTF.

This sequence joins TRBV10-3 and TRBJ2-1, with D unresolved. Trimming took off 8 bases at V and 0 bases at J, with 8 bases between the two ends. The CDR3 extends over 13 amino acids. Germline V gene data show CDR1 as ENHRY and CDR2 as SYGVKD. CDR3 residues: CAIGPTSYNEQFF. The CDR3 DNA is TGTGCCATCGGGCCGACCTCCTACAATGAGCAGTTCTTC.

This clone was found a few times. The rearrangement joins TRBV6-6 to TRBJ2-7; 12 bases are a match to TRBD2. V lost 3 bases to trimming and J lost 4 bases; unmatched junction nucleotides: 4. This CDR3 has 15 amino acids. The germline CDR1 and CDR2 sequences are MNHNY and SVGAGI (reference sequence). The CDR3 reads CASSYSTSGGYEQYF. In DNA form, the CDR3 reads TGTGCCAGCAGTTATTCGACTAGCGGGGGATACGAGCAGTACTTC.

This clone has just one count. The chain is built from TRBV2 and TRBJ2-2, with 9 bases matching TRBD2. Germline V gives CDR1 SNHLY, CDR2 FYNNEI. The CDR3 loop spans 15 amino acids. With V trimmed by 6 bases and J by 1 base, 3 bases remained unmatched. This CDR3 reads CASRQLAGNTGELFF. In DNA, the CDR3 is TGTGCCAGCAGACAACTAGCGGGGAACACCGGGGAGCTGTTTTTT.

The chain joins TRBV10-3 to TRBJ2-1; 14 bases agree with TRBD2. The CDR3 has 15 residues. The V gene end was trimmed by 8 bases and the J gene end by 6 bases; junction bases not matched to a gene: 6. From germline, CDR1 is ENHRY and CDR2 SYGVKD. CDR3 nucleotides: TGTGCCATCGGGACTAGCGGGAGCGGGTCCAATGAGCAGTTCTTC. As protein: CAIGTSGSGSNEQFF.

The chain couples TRBV13 to TRBJ1-6; D is undetermined. Germline assignment: CDR1 PRHDT and CDR2 FYEKMQ (reference sequence). The CDR3 has 15 residues. Trimming took 5 bases from V and 9 from J, leaving 17 bases between them. CDR3 DNA: TGTGCCAGCAGCATGGACGGAGGAGGCAGTTCACCCCTCCACTTT. Protein product: CASSMDGGGSSPLHF.

The genes are TRBV7-2 and TRBJ2-3; 7 bases map to TRBD2. The CDR3 is 14 residues long. V gave up 5 bases and J gave up 2 bases; unmatched junction bases: 4. Germline V CDR1 and CDR2: SGHTA, FQGNSA. CDR3 coding DNA: TGTGCCAGCAGCCGGGACTACTCCACAGATACGCAGTATTTT. Translation gives CASSRDYSTDTQYF.

The chain is built from TRBV24-1 and TRBJ1-4, with no clear D. V was pared by 6 bases and J by 3 bases, with 7 bases between. This CDR3 comprises 13 residues. Per germline, CDR1 KGHDR and CDR2 SFDVKD. CDR3 sequence (DNA): TGTGCCACCAGTTTAGGAGCTAATGAAAAACTGTTTTTT. This translates into CATSLGANEKLFF.

The gene calls are TRBV9 and TRBJ1-1; TRBD1 aligns across 7 bases. Germline CDR1 is SGDLS and CDR2 is YYNGEE. J lost 8 bases, V lost 0 bases, and 13 bases had no gene match. CDR3 length: 16 amino acids. The CDR3 sequence is CASSVVPQQGGREAFF. CDR3 nucleotide sequence: TGTGCCAGCAGCGTAGTCCCACAACAAGGGGGCCGCGAAGCTTTCTTT.

The CDR3 DNA follows: TGTGCCAGCAGCGACAATAGAGGGCTGCAGACCCAGTACTTC. Its translation is CASSDNRGLQTQYF. The V call is TRBV28, the J call TRBJ2-5; TRBD2 is a possible D gene (5 bases). V was shortened by 6 bases and J by 6 bases, with 17 bases between the two germline ends. CDR3 length: 14 amino acids. Looked up from germline, CDR1 is MDHEN and CDR2 is SYDVKM.

The chain links TRBV24-1 to TRBJ2-3, with 10 bases matching TRBD2. This CDR3 has 15 residues. Germline CDR1 KGHDR, CDR2 SFDVKD. Losses at the gene ends were 4 bases for V and 6 bases for J; bases not matched to a gene: 6. The CDR3 coding sequence is TGTGCCACCAGTGACCGGACTAGCGGCGAGGATACGCAGTATTTT. Amino acid sequence: CATSDRTSGEDTQYF.

This chain joins TRBV19 and TRBJ1-5, with D maybe TRBD1 (6 bases). The V end was cut by 6 bases, the J end by 7 bases, with 13 bases between. CDR1 is LNHDA and CDR2 is SQIVND in the germline V gene (reference sequence). The CDR3 has 13 residues. The DNA of the CDR3 is TGTGCCAGTAGGAGAACAGGGTCGCAGCCCCAGCATTTT. Translation: CASRRTGSQPQHF.

The V and J genes are TRBV4-3 and TRBJ2-7, with TRBD1 identical over 8 bases. The CDR3 runs 15 residues. Germline CDR1 is LGHNA and CDR2 is YSLEER. Losses at the gene ends were 3 bases for V and 4 bases for J; bases not matched to a gene: 8. The CDR3 is CASSHLRQGIYEQYF. DNA for the CDR3: TGCGCCAGCAGCCACCTGCGACAGGGGATTTACGAGCAGTACTTC.

V usage is TRBV18 and J usage is TRBJ1-1; tentative D call: TRBD1 (5 bases). Germline-derived CDR1 and CDR2 are KGHSH and LQKENI. The CDR3 loop spans 15 amino acids. Trimming took off 3 bases at V and 0 bases at J, with 11 bases between the two ends. The CDR3 loop reads CASSPDGGVNTEAFF. The CDR3 nucleotides read TGTGCCAGCTCACCCGATGGGGGGGTGAACACTGAAGCTTTCTTT.

This clone has only a few counts. The chain carries TRBV4-2 and TRBJ2-1; 14 nucleotides match TRBD2. The V gene end was trimmed by 6 bases and the J gene end by 15 bases; junction bases not matched to a gene: 22. Germline V gene sequence: CDR1 LGHNA, CDR2 YNFKEQ. This CDR3 comprises 18 residues. As DNA, the CDR3 is TGTGCCAGCAGTACCGGGACAGGGGGTATCGGGACTAGCGGGGGACTGTTCTTC. Its protein is CASSTGTGGIGTSGGLFF.

The chain has TRBV19 and TRBJ2-7; 7 bases are a match to TRBD1. V dropped 6 bases and J dropped 0; count of bases not matched to a gene: 17. From germline, CDR1 is LNHDA and CDR2 SQIVND (reference sequence). The CDR3 covers 18 residues. As DNA, the CDR3 is TGTGCCAGTAGCATGCACAGGGGCCCCAAAGATTTCTCCTACGAGCAGTACTTC. Translation: CASSMHRGPKDFSYEQYF.

J is TRBJ2-1 and V is TRBV28, with TRBD2 matching over 7 bases. The CDR3 consists of 13 residues. The germline V gene encodes CDR1 MDHEN and CDR2 SYDVKM. The J segment lost 8 bases and the V segment lost 10 bases, leaving 11 bases of the junction unmatched. CDR3 sequence reads: CATTGGSRHEQFF. CDR3 coding DNA: TGTGCCACCACGGGGGGTAGCAGGCATGAGCAGTTCTTC. Combining the CDR3 with reference TRBV28 and TRBJ2-1 gives the whole variable domain DVKVTQSSRYLVKRTGEKVFLECVQDMDHENMFWYRQDPGLGLRLIYFSYDVKMKEKGDIPEGYSVSREKKERFSLILESASTNQTSMYLCATTGGSRHEQFFGPGTRLTVL.

This CDR3 is CASSLSSGGYGYTF. The CDR3 DNA follows: TGTGCCAGCAGTTTATCCTCAGGGGGCTATGGCTACACCTTC. This sequence joins TRBV28 and TRBJ1-2; TRBD1 matches at 7 bases. The ends lost 1 base at V and 4 bases at J; junction bases unmatched: 3. The CDR3 consists of 14 residues. Germline V lookup: CDR1 MDHEN, CDR2 SYDVKM.

This chain connects TRBV27 to TRBJ2-7; D is unclear. The length of the CDR3 is 10 residues. CDR1 is MNHEY and CDR2 is SMNVEV in the germline V gene (reference sequence). The germline V and J ends were trimmed by 7 bases and 8 bases, with 9 bases remaining between them. The CDR3: CASTQFKQYF. CDR3 nucleotide sequence: TGTGCCAGCACACAATTCAAGCAGTACTTC.

The chain carries TRBV3-1 (or the pseudogene TRBV3-2) and TRBJ2-7, with 10 bases identical to TRBD1. From germline, CDR1 is LGHDT and CDR2 YNNKEL (reference sequence). The trim removed 1 base at V and 6 bases at J, leaving 6 bases unmatched. There are 15 residues in the CDR3. The CDR3 sequence: CASSQGWDRGSEQYF. CDR3 coding DNA: TGTGCCAGCAGCCAAGGGTGGGACAGGGGATCCGAGCAGTACTTC.